Listed here are 12 T cell receptor beta chains from one sample, sequenced in a study of OX40 agonist ivuxolimab in advanced cancers. The method behind the library was the immunoSEQ multiplex PCR assay. Sourced from immuneACCESS, this table was stored by TCRdb with only in-frame sequences that have V and J called. A share of the clones is absent; for the studies checked, an unresolved V gene accounts for under half, and the remainder has no known explanation. The sample profile shows about 65,000 clones; over 75% of them were found once. 0.38% of the sample is in the top ten clones. The source material was CD4+ or CD8+ T cells sorted from blood, sampled in a trial of the OX40 agonist ivuxolimab. These receptors came from an adult with an advanced solid tumor such as melanoma, head and neck, liver or kidney cancer.

The gene calls are TRBV29-1 and TRBJ2-5; 10 nucleotides match TRBD1. The CDR3 length is 14 residues. Germline assignment: CDR1 SQVTM and CDR2 ANQGSEA. With V trimmed by 7 bases and J by 5 bases, 10 bases remained unmatched. The CDR3: CSASGTGEWETQYF. The CDR3 DNA reads TGCAGCGCGTCCGGGACAGGGGAATGGGAGACCCAGTACTTC.

V is TRBV4-2 and J is TRBJ2-2; TRBD2 is a possible D gene (5 bases). The CDR3 loop spans 17 amino acids. Trimming left V 1 base short and J 5 bases short, with 17 bases between. Germline V gene sequence: CDR1 LGHNA, CDR2 YNFKEQ. The CDR3 bases are TGTGCCAGCAGCCAAGGTCTAGCAGCCCCGAGGACCGGGGAGCTGTTTTTT. The encoded protein is CASSQGLAAPRTGELFF.

The chain carries TRBV5-6 and TRBJ2-3, with no clear D. The CDR3 extends over 15 amino acids. Germline CDR1 reads SGHDT; CDR2 reads YYEEEE. V was clipped by 0 bases and J by 4 bases, with 12 bases between them. CDR3 sequence (DNA): TGTGCCAGCAGCTTGGTTGTAGGAATCGCAGATACGCAGTATTTT. Amino acid sequence: CASSLVVGIADTQYF.

The chain carries TRBV5-1 and TRBJ2-5, with 9 bases fitting TRBD1. The CDR3 length is 14 residues. Germline CDR1 and CDR2: SGHRS and YFSETQ. The V segment lost 4 bases and the J segment 5 bases; nucleotides outside the gene matches: 6. CDR3 protein: CASSTGTGFETQYF. The CDR3 nucleotides read TGCGCCAGCAGCACAGGGACAGGGTTTGAGACCCAGTACTTC.

The gene calls are TRBV7-2 and TRBJ1-4, with D hard to call. Germline V gene sequence: CDR1 SGHTA, CDR2 FQGNSA. The CDR3 spans 12 residues. Trimming removed 2 bases at V and 8 bases at J, with 6 bases between. The CDR3 here is CASSLFPEKLFF. For the CDR3, the DNA is TGTGCCAGCAGCTTATTCCCAGAAAAACTGTTTTTT.

The V gene is TRBV27, the J gene TRBJ2-6; D not resolved. The germline V and J ends were trimmed by 0 bases and 3 bases, with 15 bases remaining between them. The germline CDR1 and CDR2 sequences are MNHEY and SMNVEV (reference sequence). The CDR3 runs 18 residues. The CDR3 reads CASSLSPLSISGANVLTF. CDR3 DNA: TGTGCCAGCAGTTTATCCCCGTTATCTATTAGTGGGGCCAACGTCCTGACTTTC.

This clone was counted only a few times. The V gene is TRBV6-1, the J gene TRBJ1-6, with 7 bases lining up with TRBD1. Germline CDR1 and CDR2: MNHNS and SASEGT. Trimming cost V 4 bases and J 10 bases; bases outside gene matches: 7. The CDR3 totals 14 residues. The CDR3, as DNA: TGTGCCAGCAGTGCCTGGGGCAGGGGGTCACCCCTCCACTTT. This gives the protein CASSAWGRGSPLHF.

J is TRBJ1-6 and V is TRBV6-1; D possibly corresponds to TRBD1 (6 bases). The CDR3 covers 15 residues. Looked up from germline, CDR1 is MNHNS and CDR2 is SASEGT. V shed 2 bases and J shed 3 bases, with 8 bases lying between them. CDR3 coding DNA: TGTGCCAGCAGTGAAATGGACAGCTATAATTCACCCCTCCACTTT. Its protein product is CASSEMDSYNSPLHF.

CDR3 region: CASSLVGAGNYGYTF. The CDR3 DNA sequence: TGTGCCAGCAGCTTAGTGGGGGCGGGAAACTATGGCTACACCTTC. The J gene is TRBJ1-2, the V gene TRBV7-6; a weak D match, TRBD1 (6 bases). Trimming cost V 1 base and J 2 bases, with 11 bases left between them. The CDR3 runs to 15 residues. Germline CDR1 reads SGHVS; CDR2 reads FNYEAQ.

The chain uses TRBV15 and TRBJ2-7; 8 bases align to TRBD2. The germline V gene has CDR1 LNHNV and CDR2 YYDKDF (reference sequence). Germline trimming cut 0 bases from V and 5 bases from J; bases unmatched to any gene: 15. This CDR3 region has 18 residues. The CDR3 loop is CATSRDLSGGRGADEQYF. Written as DNA, the CDR3 is TGTGCCACCAGCAGAGATCTCTCCGGAGGGCGGGGGGCCGACGAGCAGTACTTC.

This sequence joins TRBV10-3 and TRBJ1-2; D is unresolved. CDR1 is ENHRY, CDR2 SYGVKD, per germline. V lost 11 bases and J 6 bases, leaving 19 bases between the germline ends. CDR3 length: 13 residues. CDR3 residues: CASDSERWNGYTF. Written as DNA, the CDR3 is TGTGCCTCAGACTCCGAGAGATGGAATGGCTACACCTTC.

In its sample, this clone was seen once. The genes are TRBV9 and TRBJ1-5; D is unresolved. Looked up from germline, CDR1 is SGDLS and CDR2 is YYNGEE. V gave up 0 bases and J gave up 6 bases, with 10 bases separating them. The CDR3 covers 14 residues. CDR3 amino acids: CASSVDGRVQPQHF. The CDR3 DNA reads as TGTGCCAGCAGCGTAGACGGGAGGGTTCAGCCCCAGCATTTT.